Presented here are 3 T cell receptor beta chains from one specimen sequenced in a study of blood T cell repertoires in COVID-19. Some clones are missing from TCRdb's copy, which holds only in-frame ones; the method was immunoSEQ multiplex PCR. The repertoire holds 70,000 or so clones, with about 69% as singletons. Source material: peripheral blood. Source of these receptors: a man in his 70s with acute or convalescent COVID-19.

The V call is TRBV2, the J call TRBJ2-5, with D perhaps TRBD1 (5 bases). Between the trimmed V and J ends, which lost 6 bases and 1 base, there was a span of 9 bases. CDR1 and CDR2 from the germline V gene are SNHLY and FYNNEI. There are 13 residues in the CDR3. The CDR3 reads CASRLTAQETQYF. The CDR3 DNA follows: TGTGCCAGCAGGCTGACAGCCCAAGAGACCCAGTACTTC.

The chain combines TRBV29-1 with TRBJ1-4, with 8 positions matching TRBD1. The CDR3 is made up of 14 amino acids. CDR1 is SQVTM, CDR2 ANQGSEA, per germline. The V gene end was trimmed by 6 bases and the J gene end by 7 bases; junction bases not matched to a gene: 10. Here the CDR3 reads CSVGQGSLSEKLFF. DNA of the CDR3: TGCAGCGTCGGACAGGGTTCACTAAGTGAAAAACTGTTTTTT. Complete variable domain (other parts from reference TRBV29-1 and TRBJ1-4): SAVISQKPSRDICQRGTSLTIQCQVDSQVTMMFWYRQQPGQSLTLIATANQGSEATYESGFVIDKFPISRPNLTFSTLTVSNMSPEDSSIYLCSVGQGSLSEKLFFGSGTQLSVL.

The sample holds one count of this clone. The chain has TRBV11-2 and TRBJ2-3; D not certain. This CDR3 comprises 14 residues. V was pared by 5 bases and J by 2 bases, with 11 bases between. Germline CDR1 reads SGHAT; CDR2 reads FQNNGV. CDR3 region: CASSLSFPTDTQYF. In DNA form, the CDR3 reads TGTGCCAGCAGCCTTAGCTTTCCCACAGATACGCAGTATTTT.